This TCR beta chain derives from a study of long-term antiretroviral therapy in people with HIV. Overall study findings and caveats: Narrower CDR3 length ranges marked HIV repertoires relative to controls. Transplant donor controls retained higher diversity, though diversity increased after ART. Absence of data on ART adherence, viral resistance or therapy changes was noted.

The assay used was immunoSEQ (version v3.0), run at survey level. Assay used: immunoSEQ multiplex PCR; TCRdb lists only in-frame clones, some missing. The sample lists some 22,000 clones, more than 70% occurring once. With regard to this clone: Its antigen is still unknown.

Germline V lookup: CDR1 LNHDA, CDR2 SQIVND (reference sequence). The CDR3 runs to 15 residues. The J segment lost 3 bases and the V segment lost 3 bases, leaving 7 bases of the junction unmatched. Material: unsorted PBMCs, obtained 0.6 years after starting antiretroviral therapy. The V and J genes are TRBV19 and TRBJ2-7, with 8 bases identical to TRBD1. The TCR sequence derives from a man aged 60 to 75 with HIV. The CDR3 DNA reads as TGTGCCAGTAGTATGCCGCCCGGGACAGGCTACGAGCAGTACTTC. Its protein is CASSMPPGTGYEQYF.